Listed here are 4 T cell receptor beta chains from one sample, sequenced in a study of T cells in Graves' hyperthyroidism and ophthalmopathy. RNA transcripts yielded amplified TCR beta CDR3 regions. HTBI primers were the set used in a first-round RT-PCR of the TCR CDR3. TCRdb recomputed calls from the multiplex PCR reads with MiXCR, one row per CDR3 protein. The data contain almost 600,000 distinct CDR3 sequences, 11% to 15% of them singletons. The specimen sequenced was blood. Receptors originate from a woman in her twenties or thirties with Graves' hyperthyroidism that later progressed to Graves' ophthalmopathy.

This clonotype was detected many times. The V and J genes are TRBV11-2 and TRBJ1-2; D is undetermined. Germline V gene lookup returns CDR1 SGHAT and CDR2 FQNNGV. The CDR3 has 14 amino acids. Trimming pared 1 base from V and 3 bases from J, leaving 9 bases between. This chain's CDR3 is CASSLVPSYYGYTF. The CDR3 bases are TGTGCCAGCAGCTTAGTGCCGAGTTACTATGGCTACACCTTC.

This clonotype was seen many times. V usage is TRBV7-8 and J usage is TRBJ2-1; 8 bases line up with TRBD1. Germline V CDR1 and CDR2: SGHVS, FQNEAQ. The length of the CDR3 is 15 residues. With V trimmed by 5 bases and J by 3 bases, 6 bases remained unmatched. This CDR3 reads CASSVDRVSYNEQFF. For the CDR3, the DNA is TGTGCCAGCAGCGTGGACAGGGTGAGCTACAATGAGCAGTTCTTC.

At least ten counts were recorded for this clonotype. The chain links TRBV27 to TRBJ1-1; D remains ambiguous. V lost 4 bases, J lost 11 bases, and 11 bases lay in between. The CDR3 is 11 residues long. Germline V lookup: CDR1 MNHEY, CDR2 SMNVEV (reference sequence). This CDR3 reads CASSSPRGAFF. The CDR3 DNA sequence: TGTGCCAGCAGTTCCCCCAGAGGGGCTTTCTTT.

The chain couples TRBV3-1 to TRBJ1-4; 10 nucleotides align to TRBD1. The CDR3 loop spans 16 amino acids. Losses at the gene ends were 7 bases for V and 0 bases for J; bases not matched to a gene: 5. Germline CDR1 reads LGHDT; CDR2 reads YNNKEL (reference sequence). CDR3 DNA sequence: TGTGCCAGCACCCTAGGACAGGGGGCAACTAATGAAAAACTGTTTTTT. Protein product: CASTLGQGATNEKLFF.